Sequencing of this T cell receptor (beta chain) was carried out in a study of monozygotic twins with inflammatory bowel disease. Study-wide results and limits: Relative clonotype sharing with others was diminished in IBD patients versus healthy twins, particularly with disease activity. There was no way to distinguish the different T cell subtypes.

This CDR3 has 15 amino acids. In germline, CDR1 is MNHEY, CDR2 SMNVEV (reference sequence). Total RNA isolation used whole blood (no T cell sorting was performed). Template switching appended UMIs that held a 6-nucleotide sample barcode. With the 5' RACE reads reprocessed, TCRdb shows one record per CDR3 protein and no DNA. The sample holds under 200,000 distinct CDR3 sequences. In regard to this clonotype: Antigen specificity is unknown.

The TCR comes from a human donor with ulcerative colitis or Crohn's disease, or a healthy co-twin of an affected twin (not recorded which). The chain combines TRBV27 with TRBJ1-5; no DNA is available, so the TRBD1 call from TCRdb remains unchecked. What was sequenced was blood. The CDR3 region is CASSLIGASNQPQHF.